The 11 T cell receptor beta chains below come from one sample, sequenced in a study of T cells in Graves' hyperthyroidism and ophthalmopathy. There were TCR beta CDR3 regions amplified from RNA transcripts. Initially, a first-round RT-PCR of the TCR CDR3 employed the HTBI primer set. A single record per CDR3 protein comes from TCRdb applying MiXCR to the multiplex PCR reads. The table includes 350,000 or so distinct CDR3 sequences, over 20% detected once. Sequencing input: blood. These receptors all come from a woman aged 50 to 65 with Graves' hyperthyroidism.

This clonotype was seen at least ten times. The CDR3 sequence is CASSLKGSGNTIYF. The CDR3 bases are TGCGCCAGCAGCTTGAAGGGCTCTGGAAACACCATATATTTT. V is TRBV5-1 and J is TRBJ1-3; no clear D. Germline CDR1 and CDR2: SGHRS and YFSETQ. The CDR3 is 14 residues long. Trimming stripped 1 base from V and 0 bases from J, with 5 bases between. The variable domain in full, with the rest retrieved from reference TRBV5-1 and TRBJ1-3, is KAGVTQTPRYLIKTRGQQVTLSCSPISGHRSVSWYQQTPGQGLQFLFEYFSETQRNKGNFPGRFSGRQFSNSRSEMNVSTLELGDSALYLCASSLKGSGNTIYFGEGSWLTVV.

The chain employs TRBV11-2 and TRBJ2-3; no clear D gene. V was trimmed by 5 bases and J by 2 bases, leaving 11 bases between them. The germline V gene encodes CDR1 SGHAT and CDR2 FQNNGV. The CDR3 covers 14 residues. The CDR3 region is CASSTNVPTDTQYF. Here the CDR3 DNA reads TGTGCCAGCAGCACCAACGTACCCACAGATACGCAGTATTTT.

This clonotype was picked up many times. This chain uses TRBV24-1 with TRBJ2-5, with TRBD2 as a possible D gene (6 bases). Germline CDR1 and CDR2: KGHDR and SFDVKD. V dropped 5 bases and J dropped 4 bases, with 13 bases sitting between them. The CDR3 is 14 amino acids. The DNA of the CDR3 is TGTGCCACCAGTGGGGCAGGAGGGTCAGAGACCCAGTACTTC. This codes for CATSGAGGSETQYF.

This clonotype has ten or more counts. The chain recombines TRBV12-3 or TRBV12-4 with TRBJ2-5; D remains ambiguous. Trimming pared 3 bases from V and 7 bases from J, leaving 9 bases between. CDR3 length equals 12 residues. CDR3 amino acids: CASSFSTGTQYF. The CDR3 coding sequence is TGTGCCAGCAGTTTCAGTACCGGGACCCAGTACTTC.

J is TRBJ2-1 and V is TRBV20-1, with 10 nucleotides matching TRBD2. The germline V gene has CDR1 DFQATT and CDR2 SNEGSKA (reference sequence). There are 14 residues in the CDR3. The trim removed 3 bases at V and 7 bases at J, leaving 6 bases unmatched. In nucleotides, the CDR3 is TGCAGTGCTAGCCAACTAGCGGGGTTGAATGAGCAGTTCTTC. Its translation is CSASQLAGLNEQFF.

A remark on this clonotype: Given a much more abundant clone one base away, this may be a read error. V is TRBV20-1 and J is TRBJ2-1; D gene ambiguous. The V end was cut by 7 bases, the J end by 7 bases, with 8 bases between. This CDR3 is built from 10 residues. Germline values: CDR1 DFQATT, CDR2 SNEGSKA (reference sequence). DNA for the CDR3: TGCAGTGTTATACGTAATGAGCAGTTCTTC. This codes for CSVIRNEQFF.

This clonotype was detected ten times or more. The chain recombines TRBV7-9 with TRBJ2-1; 15 bases align to TRBD2. The CDR3 totals 17 residues. CDR1 is SEHNR, CDR2 FQNEAQ, per germline (reference sequence). The junction had 6 bases not matched to a gene; V was cut back by 5 bases and J by 4 bases. CDR3 in amino acids: CASSASGLAGGYNEQFF. The CDR3 DNA sequence: TGTGCCAGCAGCGCCTCGGGACTAGCGGGAGGTTACAATGAGCAGTTCTTC.

V is TRBV2 and J is TRBJ1-2; 7 nucleotides align to TRBD1. The CDR3 has 12 residues. V gave up 7 bases and J gave up 9 bases; unmatched junction bases: 8. CDR1 SNHLY and CDR2 FYNNEI come from the germline V gene. In DNA form, the CDR3 reads TGTGCCAGCATAACAGGGGATCTGTGCTACACCTTC. It yields the protein CASITGDLCYTF. Complete variable domain (other parts from reference TRBV2 and TRBJ1-2): EPEVTQTPSHQVTQMGQEVILRCVPISNHLYFYWYRQILGQKVEFLVSFYNNEISEKSEIFDDQFSVERPDGSNFTLKIRSTKLEDSAMYFCASITGDLCYTFGSGTRLTVV.

This chain links TRBV3-1 with TRBJ1-6; 8 nucleotides match TRBD1. The CDR3 length is 15 residues. From germline, CDR1 is LGHDT and CDR2 YNNKEL (reference sequence). J lost 8 bases, V lost 5 bases, and 8 bases had no gene match. CDR3 in amino acids: CASSFAGTGYSPLHF. The CDR3 DNA reads TGTGCCAGCAGCTTCGCCGGGACAGGTTATTCACCCCTCCACTTT.

This clonotype showed up many times. The J gene is TRBJ2-5, the V gene TRBV6-5; tentative D call: TRBD2 (7 bases). CDR1 and CDR2 from the germline V gene are MNHEY and SVGAGI. The CDR3 length is 16 residues. The V end was cut by 0 bases, the J end by 1 base, with 12 bases between. Here the CDR3 reads CASSYSTGGPQETQYF. In DNA, the CDR3 is TGTGCCAGCAGTTACTCAACCGGGGGGCCCCAAGAGACCCAGTACTTC.

This clonotype showed up many times. This rearrangement joins TRBV5-1 to TRBJ2-1; the match to TRBD2 covers 7 bases. J gave up 5 bases and V 7 bases, and 9 bases lay outside the gene matches. The CDR3 loop spans 14 amino acids. Germline-derived CDR1 and CDR2 are SGHRS and YFSETQ. In DNA, the CDR3 is TGCGCCAGCCGACAGCGGGAAGGGGACAATGAGCAGTTCTTC. This sequence encodes CASRQREGDNEQFF.